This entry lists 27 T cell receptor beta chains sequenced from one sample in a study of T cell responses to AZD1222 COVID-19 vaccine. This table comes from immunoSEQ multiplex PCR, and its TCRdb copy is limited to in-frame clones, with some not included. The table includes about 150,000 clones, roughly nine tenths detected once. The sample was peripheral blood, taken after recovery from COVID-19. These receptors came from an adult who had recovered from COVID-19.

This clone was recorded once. CDR3: CASSSPGGPDENQPQHF. The CDR3 region has the DNA TGTGCCAGCAGCTCACCCGGGGGCCCCGATGAGAATCAGCCCCAGCATTTT. J is TRBJ1-5 and V is TRBV7-2; maybe TRBD1 (6 bases). Trimming removed 4 bases at V and 4 bases at J, with 20 bases between. The CDR3 sequence is 17 residues long. CDR1 and CDR2 (germline): SGHTA, FQGNSA.

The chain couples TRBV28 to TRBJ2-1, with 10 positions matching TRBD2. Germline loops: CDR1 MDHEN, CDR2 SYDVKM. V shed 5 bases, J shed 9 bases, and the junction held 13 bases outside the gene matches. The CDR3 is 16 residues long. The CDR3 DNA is TGTGCCAGCAGTCCCACGGGTCTAGCGGGAGTTCGTGAGCAGTTCTTC. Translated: CASSPTGLAGVREQFF.

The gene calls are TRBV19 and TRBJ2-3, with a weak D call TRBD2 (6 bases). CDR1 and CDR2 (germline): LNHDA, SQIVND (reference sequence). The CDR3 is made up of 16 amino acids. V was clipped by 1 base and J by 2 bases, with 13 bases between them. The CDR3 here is CASSIGFGSPTDTQYF. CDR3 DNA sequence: TGTGCCAGTAGTATAGGTTTCGGGAGCCCCACAGATACGCAGTATTTT.

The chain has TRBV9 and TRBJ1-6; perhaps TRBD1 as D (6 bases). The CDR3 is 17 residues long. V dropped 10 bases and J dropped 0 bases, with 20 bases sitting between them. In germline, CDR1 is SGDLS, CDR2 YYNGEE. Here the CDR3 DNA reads TGTGCCCGATTGGTTGTCGGACAGAGCTCCTATAATTCACCCCTCCACTTT. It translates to CARLVVGQSSYNSPLHF.

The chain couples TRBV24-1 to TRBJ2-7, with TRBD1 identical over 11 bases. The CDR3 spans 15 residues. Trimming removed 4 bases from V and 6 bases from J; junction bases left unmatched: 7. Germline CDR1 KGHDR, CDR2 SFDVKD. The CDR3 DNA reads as TGTGCCACCAGTGAACCGGGACAGGGGGTCTCCGAGCAGTACTTC. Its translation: CATSEPGQGVSEQYF.

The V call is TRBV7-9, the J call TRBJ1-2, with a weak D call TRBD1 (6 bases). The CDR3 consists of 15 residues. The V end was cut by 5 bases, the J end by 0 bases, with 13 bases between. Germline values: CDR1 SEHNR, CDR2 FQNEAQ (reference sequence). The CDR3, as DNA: TGTGCCAGCAGCCCCCTGGACAGCCCTAACTATGGCTACACCTTC. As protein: CASSPLDSPNYGYTF.

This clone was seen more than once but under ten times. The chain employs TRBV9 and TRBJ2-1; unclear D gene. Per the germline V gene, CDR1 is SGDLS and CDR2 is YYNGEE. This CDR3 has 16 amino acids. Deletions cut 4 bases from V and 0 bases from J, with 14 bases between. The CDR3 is CASSPLDSSSYNEQFF. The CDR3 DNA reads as TGTGCCAGCAGCCCCCTCGACTCGAGCTCCTACAATGAGCAGTTCTTC.

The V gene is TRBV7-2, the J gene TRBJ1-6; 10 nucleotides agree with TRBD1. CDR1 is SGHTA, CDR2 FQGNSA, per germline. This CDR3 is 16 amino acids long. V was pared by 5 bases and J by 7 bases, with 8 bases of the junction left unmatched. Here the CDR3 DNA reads TGTGCCAGCAGCCCCGGGACAGGGGTAGGGAATTCACCCCTCCACTTT. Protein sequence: CASSPGTGVGNSPLHF.

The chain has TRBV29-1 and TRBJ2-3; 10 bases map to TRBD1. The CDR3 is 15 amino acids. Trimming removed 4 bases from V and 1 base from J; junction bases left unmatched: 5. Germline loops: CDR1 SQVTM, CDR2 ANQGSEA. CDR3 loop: CSVVGGTGGTDTQYF. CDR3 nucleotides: TGCAGCGTTGTTGGGGGGACAGGGGGCACAGATACGCAGTATTTT.

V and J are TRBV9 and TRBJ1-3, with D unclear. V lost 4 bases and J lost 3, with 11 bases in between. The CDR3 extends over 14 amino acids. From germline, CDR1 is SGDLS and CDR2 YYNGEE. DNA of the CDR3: TGTGCCAGCAGCCTCTTAGCGGGTGGAAACACCATATATTTT. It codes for CASSLLAGGNTIYF.

This chain's CDR3 is CAISESLEAEKLFF. In nucleotides, the CDR3 is TGTGCCATCAGTGAAAGCCTTGAGGCTGAAAAACTGTTTTTT. The chain couples TRBV10-3 to TRBJ1-4, with D unresolved. CDR1 and CDR2 (germline): ENHRY, SYGVKD. This CDR3 is built from 14 residues. The V end was cut by 3 bases, the J end by 7 bases, with 12 bases between.

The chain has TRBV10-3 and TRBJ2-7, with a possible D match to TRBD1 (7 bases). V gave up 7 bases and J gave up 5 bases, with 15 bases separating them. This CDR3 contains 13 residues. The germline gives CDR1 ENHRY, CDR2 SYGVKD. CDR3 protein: CAITQGGEDEQYF. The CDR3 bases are TGTGCCATCACCCAGGGGGGAGAGGACGAGCAGTACTTC.

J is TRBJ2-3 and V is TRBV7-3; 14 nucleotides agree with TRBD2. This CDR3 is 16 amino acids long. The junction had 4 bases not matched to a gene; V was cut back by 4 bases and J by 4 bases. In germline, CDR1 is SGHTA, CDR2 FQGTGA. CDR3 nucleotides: TGTGCCAGCAGCTACCGGGGACTAGCGGGAGCAGATACGCAGTATTTT. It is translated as CASSYRGLAGADTQYF.

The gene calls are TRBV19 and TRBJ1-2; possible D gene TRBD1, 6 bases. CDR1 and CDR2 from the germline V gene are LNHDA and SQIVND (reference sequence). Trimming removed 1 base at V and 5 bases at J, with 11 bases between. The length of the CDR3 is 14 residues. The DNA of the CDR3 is TGTGCCAGTAGTATAGGAGGGGGAAATTATGGCTACACCTTC. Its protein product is CASSIGGGNYGYTF. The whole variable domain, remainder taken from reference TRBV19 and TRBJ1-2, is DGGITQSPKYLFRKEGQNVTLSCEQNLNHDAMYWYRQDPGQGLRLIYYSQIVNDFQKGDIAEGYSVSREKKESFPLTVTSAQKNPTAFYLCASSIGGGNYGYTFGSGTRLTVV.

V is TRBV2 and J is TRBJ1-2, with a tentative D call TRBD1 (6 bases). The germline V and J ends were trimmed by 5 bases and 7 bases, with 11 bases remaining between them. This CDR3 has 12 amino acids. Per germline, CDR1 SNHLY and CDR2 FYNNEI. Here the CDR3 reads CASSPEGVGYTF. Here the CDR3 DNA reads TGTGCCAGCAGTCCCGAGGGGGTTGGCTACACCTTC.

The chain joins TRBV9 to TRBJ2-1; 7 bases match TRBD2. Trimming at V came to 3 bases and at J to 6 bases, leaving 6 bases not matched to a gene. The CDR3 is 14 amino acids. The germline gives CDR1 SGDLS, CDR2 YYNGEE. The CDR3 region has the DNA TGTGCCAGCAGCGCCAGACTAGCTTCCAATGAGCAGTTCTTC. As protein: CASSARLASNEQFF.

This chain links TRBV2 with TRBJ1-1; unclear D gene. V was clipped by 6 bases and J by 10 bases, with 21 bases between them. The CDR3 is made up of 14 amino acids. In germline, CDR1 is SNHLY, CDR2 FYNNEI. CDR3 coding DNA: TGTGCCAGCAGCATTACCCGGGTACTTAAAGGAGCTTTCTTT. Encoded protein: CASSITRVLKGAFF.

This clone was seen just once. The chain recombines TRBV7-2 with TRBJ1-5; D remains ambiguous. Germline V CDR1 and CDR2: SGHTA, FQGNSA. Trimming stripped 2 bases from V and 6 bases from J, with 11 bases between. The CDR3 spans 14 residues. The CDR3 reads CASSLNSVGQPQHF. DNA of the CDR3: TGTGCCAGCAGCTTAAATTCGGTCGGTCAGCCCCAGCATTTT.

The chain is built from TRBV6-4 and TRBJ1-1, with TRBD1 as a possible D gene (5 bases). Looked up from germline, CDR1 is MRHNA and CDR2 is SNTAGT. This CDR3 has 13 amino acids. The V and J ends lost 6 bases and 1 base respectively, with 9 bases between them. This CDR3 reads CASRGTGNTEAFF. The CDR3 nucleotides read TGTGCCAGCAGGGGGACGGGGAACACTGAAGCTTTCTTT.

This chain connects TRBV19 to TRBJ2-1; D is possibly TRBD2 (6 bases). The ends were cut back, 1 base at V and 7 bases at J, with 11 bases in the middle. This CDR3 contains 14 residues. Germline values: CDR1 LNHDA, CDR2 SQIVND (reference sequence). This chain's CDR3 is CASSIVEGVNEQFF. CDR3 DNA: TGTGCCAGTAGTATAGTGGAGGGAGTTAATGAGCAGTTCTTC. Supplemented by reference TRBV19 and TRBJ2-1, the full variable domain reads DGGITQSPKYLFRKEGQNVTLSCEQNLNHDAMYWYRQDPGQGLRLIYYSQIVNDFQKGDIAEGYSVSREKKESFPLTVTSAQKNPTAFYLCASSIVEGVNEQFFGPGTRLTVL.

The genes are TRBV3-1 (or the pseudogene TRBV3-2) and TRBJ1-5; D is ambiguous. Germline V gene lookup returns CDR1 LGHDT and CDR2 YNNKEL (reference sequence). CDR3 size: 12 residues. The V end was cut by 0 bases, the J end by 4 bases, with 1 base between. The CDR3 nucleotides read TGTGCCAGCAGCCAAGAGAATCAGCCCCAGCATTTT. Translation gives CASSQENQPQHF.

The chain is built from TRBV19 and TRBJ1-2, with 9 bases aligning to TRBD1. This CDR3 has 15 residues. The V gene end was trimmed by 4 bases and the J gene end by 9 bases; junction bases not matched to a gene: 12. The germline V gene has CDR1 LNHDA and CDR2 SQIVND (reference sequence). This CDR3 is CASSTNSGTGRSYTF. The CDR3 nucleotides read TGTGCCAGTAGTACGAACTCCGGGACAGGGAGAAGCTACACCTTC.

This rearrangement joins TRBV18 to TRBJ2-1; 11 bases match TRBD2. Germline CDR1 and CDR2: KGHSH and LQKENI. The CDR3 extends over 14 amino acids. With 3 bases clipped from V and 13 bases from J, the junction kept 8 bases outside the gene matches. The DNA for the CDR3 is TGTGCCAGCTCACCGCAGACTAGCGGGACTTACCAGTTCTTC. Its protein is CASSPQTSGTYQFF.

In nucleotides, the CDR3 is TGTGCCAGCAGTTTATCTCCAGGGCTCACCTATGGCTACACCTTC. Amino acids: CASSLSPGLTYGYTF. This chain uses TRBV27 with TRBJ1-2; D is perhaps TRBD1 (5 bases). CDR1 MNHEY and CDR2 SMNVEV come from the germline V gene (reference sequence). This CDR3 comprises 15 residues. Trimming shortened V by 0 bases and J by 4 bases, and 12 bases separated the two germline ends.

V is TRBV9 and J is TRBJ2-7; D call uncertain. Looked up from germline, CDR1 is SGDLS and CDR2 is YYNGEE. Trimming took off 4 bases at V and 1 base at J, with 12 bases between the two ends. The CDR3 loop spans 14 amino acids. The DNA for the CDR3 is TGTGCCAGCAGCCCAAGTCCAGGTTCCTACGAGCAGTACTTC. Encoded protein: CASSPSPGSYEQYF.

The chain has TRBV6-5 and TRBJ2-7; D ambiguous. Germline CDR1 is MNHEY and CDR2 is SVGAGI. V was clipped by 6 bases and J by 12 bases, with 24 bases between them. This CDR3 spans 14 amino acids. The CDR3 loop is CASSPRTMQSSTYF. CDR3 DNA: TGTGCCAGCAGCCCCCGGACCATGCAGTCCTCGACGTACTTC.

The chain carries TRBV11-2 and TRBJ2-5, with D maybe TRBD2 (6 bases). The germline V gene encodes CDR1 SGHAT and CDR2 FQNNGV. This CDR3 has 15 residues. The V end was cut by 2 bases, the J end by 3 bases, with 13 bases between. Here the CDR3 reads CASSLIRSSEETQYF. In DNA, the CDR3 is TGTGCCAGCAGCTTAATCCGGTCTAGCGAAGAGACCCAGTACTTC.